Shown below are 21 T cell receptor beta chains from a single sample sequenced in a study of blood T cell repertoires in COVID-19 (TCRdb year 2020). Receptor amplification or capture employed the immunoSEQ multiplex PCR assay. The clones in this table, taken by TCRdb from immuneACCESS, are in-frame only. Not every clone is retained; where verified, under half of the shortfall comes from an unresolved V gene, and the cause of the rest is unknown. The table for this sample lists 200,000 to 250,000 clones; around four fifths of them were counted only once. The ten top clones hold 3.6% of the sample. The sample comprised PBMCs or T cells enriched from blood (not recorded which). Receptors originate from a woman aged 40-49 years who had been exposed to COVID-19.

The chain combines TRBV18 with TRBJ1-6; maybe TRBD1 (5 bases). V lost 6 bases to trimming and J lost 7 bases, with 16 bases between them. Germline V gene data show CDR1 as KGHSH and CDR2 as LQKENI. The CDR3 sequence is 15 residues long. CDR3 region: CASSQMTVGNSPLHF. As DNA, the CDR3 is TGTGCCAGCTCGCAGATGACAGTCGGCAATTCACCCCTCCACTTT.

The chain couples TRBV19 to TRBJ1-5; 7 positions match TRBD1. The CDR3 loop spans 18 amino acids. Trimming cost V 5 bases and J 0 bases; bases outside gene matches: 13. Germline CDR1 reads LNHDA; CDR2 reads SQIVND (reference sequence). The CDR3 DNA reads as TGTGCCAGTAGTGGAGGACAGGCGAGGCGGGATAGCAATCAGCCCCAGCATTTT. Its translation is CASSGGQARRDSNQPQHF.

This sequence joins TRBV5-6 and TRBJ1-2; 12 positions match TRBD1. Germline CDR1 is SGHDT and CDR2 is YYEEEE. CDR3 size: 17 residues. Trimming cost V 4 bases and J 0 bases; bases outside gene matches: 7. CDR3 region: CASSHGTGGSANYGYTF. DNA for the CDR3: TGTGCCAGCAGCCATGGGACAGGGGGCTCTGCTAACTATGGCTACACCTTC.

In its sample, this clone was seen once. The chain carries TRBV7-2 and TRBJ1-6; D gene ambiguous. V lost 4 bases and J 5 bases, leaving 15 bases between the germline ends. The length of the CDR3 is 16 residues. Per germline, CDR1 SGHTA and CDR2 FQGNSA. CDR3 nucleotide sequence: TGTGCCAGCAGCTATTCGCCGGGGAGGAATAATTCACCCCTCCACTTT. This translates into CASSYSPGRNNSPLHF.

For the CDR3, the DNA is TGTGCCAGTAGTGTGCCGGGGACAGCCTCTGGAAACACCATATATTTT. This translates into CASSVPGTASGNTIYF. The chain combines TRBV19 with TRBJ1-3; TRBD1 matches 7 bases. V was clipped by 5 bases and J by 0 bases; unmatched bases: 7. The CDR3 is 16 residues long. Germline CDR1 and CDR2: LNHDA and SQIVND (reference sequence).

This clone was counted a single time. V usage is TRBV2 and J usage is TRBJ1-5; D perhaps matches TRBD1 (5 bases). V was shortened by 4 bases and J by 6 bases, with 7 bases between the two germline ends. The length of the CDR3 is 12 residues. Germline CDR1 and CDR2: SNHLY and FYNNEI. The CDR3 is CASSARAQPQHF. The CDR3 region has the DNA TGTGCCAGCAGTGCCAGGGCTCAGCCCCAGCATTTT.

The chain joins TRBV19 to TRBJ1-1; D is possibly TRBD1 (6 bases). CDR1 is LNHDA and CDR2 is SQIVND in the germline V gene (reference sequence). The CDR3 has 17 residues. V lost 5 bases to trimming and J lost 0 bases, with 19 bases between them. CDR3 bases: TGTGCCAGTAGTCCCCCGGACAGAGCAATCCTGAACACTGAAGCTTTCTTT. Amino acids: CASSPPDRAILNTEAFF.

The chain recombines TRBV5-5 with TRBJ1-2; D is uncertain. Germline-derived CDR1 and CDR2 are SGHKS and YYEKEE (reference sequence). Trimming took off 1 base at V and 6 bases at J, with 16 bases between the two ends. CDR3 length: 15 amino acids. For the CDR3, the DNA is TGTGCCAGCAGCTTGTATCTCCAGGCCAGAGATGGCTACACCTTC. Protein sequence: CASSLYLQARDGYTF.

The chain employs TRBV6-5 and TRBJ1-6, with D unclear. Trimming cost V 0 bases and J 10 bases, with 13 bases left between them. CDR3 length equals 15 residues. In germline, CDR1 is MNHEY, CDR2 SVGAGI. This CDR3 reads CASSYSRGVRSPLHF. The CDR3 DNA reads TGTGCCAGCAGTTACTCGAGAGGAGTTCGATCACCCCTCCACTTT.

V usage is TRBV14 and J usage is TRBJ1-1, with D unresolved. Looked up from germline, CDR1 is SGHDN and CDR2 is FVKESK. V was shortened by 3 bases and J by 1 base, with 3 bases between the two germline ends. This CDR3 has 12 residues. CDR3 loop: CASSHGNTEAFF. The DNA for the CDR3 is TGTGCCAGCAGCCACGGGAACACTGAAGCTTTCTTT.

The chain uses TRBV7-9 and TRBJ1-4; 11 nucleotides match TRBD1. Germline V CDR1 and CDR2: SEHNR, FQNEAQ (reference sequence). The length of the CDR3 is 15 residues. V lost 2 bases and J lost 7; bases outside the gene matches: 3. The CDR3 bases are TGTGCCAGCAGCTTATGGGGACAGGGGGTTGAAAAACTGTTTTTT. Its translation: CASSLWGQGVEKLFF.

The CDR3 region is CASSLLSGGSLNEQFF. CDR3 bases: TGTGCCAGCAGCTTATTGTCAGGCGGGAGTCTTAATGAGCAGTTCTTC. The chain combines TRBV7-3 with TRBJ2-1; 7 nucleotides align to TRBD2. Germline CDR1 and CDR2: SGHTA and FQGTGA. After removal of 2 bases from V and 7 bases from J, the junction contained 11 bases not matched to a gene. CDR3 length: 16 amino acids.

The gene calls are TRBV7-3 and TRBJ1-6, with 7 positions matching TRBD1. Germline-derived CDR1 and CDR2 are SGHTA and FQGTGA. This CDR3 comprises 16 residues. V lost 3 bases to trimming and J lost 7 bases; unmatched junction nucleotides: 9. The CDR3 protein is CASSFSTGTENSPLHF. As DNA, the CDR3 is TGTGCCAGCAGCTTCAGTACCGGGACAGAAAATTCACCCCTCCACTTT.

CDR3 loop: CASSGLAGVRRKETQYF. The CDR3 DNA follows: TGTGCCAGCAGCGGACTAGCGGGGGTCCGTAGGAAAGAGACCCAGTACTTC. V and J are TRBV3-1 (or the pseudogene TRBV3-2) and TRBJ2-5; 13 bases align to TRBD2. V lost 5 bases and J lost 3; bases outside the gene matches: 9. This CDR3 comprises 17 residues. The germline CDR1 and CDR2 sequences are LGHDT and YNNKEL (reference sequence).

Many counts were recorded for this clone. This chain connects TRBV6-1 to TRBJ1-2; 9 positions agree with TRBD1. This CDR3 is 19 amino acids long. With V trimmed by 2 bases and J by 6 bases, 19 bases remained unmatched. CDR1 MNHNS and CDR2 SASEGT come from the germline V gene. CDR3: CASSERPAGTGTTLDGYTF. The DNA of the CDR3 is TGTGCCAGCAGTGAAAGGCCCGCGGGGACAGGGACGACCCTAGATGGCTACACCTTC.

This clone was found once. This chain connects TRBV7-2 to TRBJ2-2, with a possible D match to TRBD1 (5 bases). Germline CDR1 is SGHTA and CDR2 is FQGNSA. V was cut by 5 bases and J by 6 bases, with 13 bases left in between. The CDR3 has 14 residues. DNA for the CDR3: TGTGCCAGCAGCCCAGGGCATCCTGCCGGGGAGCTGTTTTTT. Its translation is CASSPGHPAGELFF. The full variable domain, in which reference TRBV7-2 and TRBJ2-2 provide the parts outside the CDR3, is GAGVSQSPSNKVTEKGKDVELRCDPISGHTALYWYRQSLGQGLEFLIYFQGNSAPDKSGLPSDRFSAERTGGSVSTLTIQRTQQEDSAVYLCASSPGHPAGELFFGEGSRLTVL.

The chain employs TRBV5-1 and TRBJ1-5; 9 positions agree with TRBD1. The germline gives CDR1 SGHRS, CDR2 YFSETQ. The CDR3 consists of 17 residues. V shed 0 bases, J shed 3 bases, and the junction held 7 bases outside the gene matches. For the CDR3, the DNA is TGCGCCAGCAGCTTGGGCTCCCGGGACAGGGACAATCAGCCCCAGCATTTT. This codes for CASSLGSRDRDNQPQHF.

J is TRBJ1-1 and V is TRBV27; tentative D call: TRBD1 (6 bases). This CDR3 comprises 16 residues. Trimming took 1 base from V and 0 from J, leaving 12 bases between them. CDR1 is MNHEY and CDR2 is SMNVEV in the germline V gene (reference sequence). The CDR3 region is CASSLFGGPMNTEAFF. In DNA, the CDR3 is TGTGCCAGCAGTTTATTTGGGGGCCCCATGAACACTGAAGCTTTCTTT.

The V and J genes are TRBV20-1 and TRBJ1-4, with 8 bases lining up with TRBD1. Looked up from germline, CDR1 is DFQATT and CDR2 is SNEGSKA (reference sequence). The CDR3 spans 16 residues. V lost 3 bases and J lost 2; bases outside the gene matches: 8. The CDR3, as DNA: TGCAGTGCTAGTGTCTCAGGGGGCAGTACTAATGAAAAACTGTTTTTT. This encodes CSASVSGGSTNEKLFF.

The chain links TRBV3-1 (or the pseudogene TRBV3-2) to TRBJ1-2; 8 nucleotides agree with TRBD1. CDR3 length equals 16 residues. V was pared by 1 base and J by 3 bases, with 7 bases of the junction left unmatched. Germline CDR1 is LGHDT and CDR2 is YNNKEL (reference sequence). The CDR3 here is CASSQGGRGQDYGYTF. Here the CDR3 DNA reads TGTGCCAGCAGCCAAGGGGGCAGGGGGCAAGACTATGGCTACACCTTC.

The chain links TRBV19 to TRBJ2-1; tentatively, D is TRBD2 (6 bases). Germline V lookup: CDR1 LNHDA, CDR2 SQIVND (reference sequence). Trimming shortened V by 0 bases and J by 6 bases, and 18 bases separated the two germline ends. This CDR3 spans 17 amino acids. The CDR3 bases are TGTGCCAGTAGTATAGATCCTCGTCATGGGAGGACCAATGAGCAGTTCTTC. Translation: CASSIDPRHGRTNEQFF.